This T cell receptor (delta chain) was retrieved from a study of human gamma delta and Vdelta1 T cells (dated by TCRdb to between 2017 and 2018). Study-level background: The study investigated Delta One T cells, Vd1+ gamma-delta T cells, as cytotoxic effectors against acute myeloid leukemia.

On this clone itself: Its antigen is still unknown. Qualities for individual bases were not recorded, and no much larger clone is one base off. The sample contains more than one DNA sequence encoding this CDR3.

From the cysteine up to the phenylalanine, the CDR3 has a length of 17 residues. Only the CDR3 portion is preserved as DNA: 51 bases, with reading frame beginning at the first base. According to the germline V gene, CDR1 reads TSWWSYY and CDR2 reads QGS. Germline trimming: 5 bases from V, 1 base from J; junction bases outside gene matches: 9. The library was built by means of PCR. Instrument on record: Illumina MiSeq. TCRdb reprocessed the public data with the CATT caller; entries with the same nucleotide sequence were combined afterwards. The sample table shows approximately 6,000 delta-chain clones, and more than 9% are seen once. The top ten clonotypes cover 12% to 15% of the sample.

Material for sequencing was naive CD27+ Vdelta1 gamma-delta T cells from blood. The chain joins TRDV1 to TRDJ2, with 8 bases matching TRDD3. The clonotype comes from a human donor in good health. The sequence in DNA is TGTGCTCTTGGGAACCAGGGATACGCCCGTTTGACAGCACAACTCTTCTTT. Its product reads: CALGNQGYARLTAQLFF.